This T cell receptor (beta chain) was sequenced for a study of CD8 T cells in Susac syndrome. Reverse transcription used roughly 0.45 to 1 ug RNA and random hexamers. TCRdb re-derived calls from the immunoSEQ multiplex PCR reads in MiXCR, one entry per CDR3 protein. The data contain some 110,000 distinct CDR3 sequences, roughly 95% of them singletons. Germline CDR1 is LGHDT and CDR2 is YNNKEL (reference sequence). The CDR3 covers 15 residues. Trimming removed 2 bases from V and 0 bases from J, with 8 bases in between. The chain uses TRBV3-1 and TRBJ2-1, with D unresolved. Source material: CD8+ T cells from PBMCs. The receptor was derived from a human donor with Susac syndrome. CDR3 in amino acids: CASSQIPSSYNEQFF. The CDR3 nucleotides read TGTGCCAGCAGCCAAATACCTAGCTCCTACAATGAGCAGTTCTTC.